This T cell receptor beta chain was captured in a study of blood T cell repertoires in COVID-19. Study details: Acute and convalescent COVID-19 samples came from the United States, Italy and Spain. PBMCs, B-cell-depleted T cells, or T cells provided the cDNA or gDNA that made up the material.

This clone has only one observation. Germline V gene sequence: CDR1 MNHEY, CDR2 SVGAGI. V gave up 8 bases and J gave up 4 bases, with 12 bases separating them. The CDR3 is 13 amino acids. Methods used by the authors: Cell counts per sample came from amplifying reference gene primers. Sequenced by immunoSEQ multiplex PCR; TCRdb stores in-frame clones only, minus some. V and J calls and clone size are given by that table; D and trimming were obtained from the DNA. The data contain about 200,000 clones, about 83% of them singletons. Sequenced: peripheral blood. The TCR sequence derives from a woman aged 35 to 49 with active or convalescent COVID-19. The chain has TRBV6-5 and TRBJ1-5, with no clear D. The CDR3 sequence: CASSVQSNQPQHF. DNA for the CDR3: TGTGCCAGCTCGGTACAGAGTAATCAGCCCCAGCATTTT.